This passage covers 4 T cell receptor beta chains from one sample sequenced in a study of blood T cell repertoires in COVID-19. Here immunoSEQ multiplex PCR was the method, and the copy in TCRdb shows in-frame clones only, minus some. The sample lists around 110,000 clones, 75% to 85% seen once, with more than 5.5% in the top ten. The sample consisted of peripheral blood. These receptors all stem from a man at least 80 years old with COVID-19, enrolled during active disease.

The CDR3 reads CASTEQGAQTNEKLFF. The CDR3, as DNA: TGTGCCAGCACAGAACAGGGGGCGCAGACTAATGAAAAACTGTTTTTT. J is TRBJ1-4 and V is TRBV28; 9 bases agree with TRBD1. J gave up 2 bases and V 7 bases, and 8 bases lay outside the gene matches. The CDR3 loop spans 16 amino acids. Germline assignment: CDR1 MDHEN and CDR2 SYDVKM.

V gene TRBV29-1 combines with J gene TRBJ1-4, with D maybe TRBD1 (6 bases). Between the trimmed V and J ends, which lost 6 bases and 0 bases, there was a span of 11 bases. The germline CDR1 and CDR2 sequences are SQVTM and ANQGSEA. The CDR3 contains 14 residues. The CDR3 sequence is CSVTTGSTNEKLFF. In DNA form, the CDR3 reads TGCAGCGTGACCACAGGGTCAACTAATGAAAAACTGTTTTTT.

This chain joins TRBV7-9 and TRBJ2-3; 9 positions match TRBD1. V lost 2 bases to trimming and J lost 2 bases; unmatched junction nucleotides: 5. Germline V lookup: CDR1 SEHNR, CDR2 FQNEAQ (reference sequence). The CDR3 sequence is 16 residues long. CDR3 region: CASSLTGTGPTDTQYF. CDR3 coding DNA: TGTGCCAGCAGCTTAACAGGGACAGGGCCCACAGATACGCAGTATTTT. Using reference TRBV7-9 and TRBJ2-3 for the parts outside the CDR3, the full variable domain is DTGVSQNPRHKITKRGQNVTFRCDPISEHNRLYWYRQTLGQGPEFLTYFQNEAQLEKSRLLSDRFSAERPKGSFSTLEIQRTEQGDSAMYLCASSLTGTGPTDTQYFGPGTRLTVL.

The chain employs TRBV9 and TRBJ1-1, with 7 bases matching TRBD1. V was clipped by 6 bases and J by 1 base; unmatched bases: 3. Germline assignment: CDR1 SGDLS and CDR2 YYNGEE. The CDR3 is 13 residues long. CDR3 coding DNA: TGTGCCAGCAACCGACAGGGGAACACTGAAGCTTTCTTT. Translation: CASNRQGNTEAFF.